The 17 T cell receptor beta chains reported below all come from one sample, sequenced in a study of CD8 T cells in Susac syndrome. RNA, at about 0.45 to 1 ug, was reverse transcribed with random hexamers. Via MiXCR, TCRdb re-called the immunoSEQ multiplex PCR reads, giving one row per CDR3 protein. The repertoire holds tens of thousands of distinct CDR3 sequences, about 92% seen once, with approximately 0.52% in the top ten. Sequenced sample: CD4+ T cells from PBMCs. The receptor set was obtained from a human donor with Susac syndrome.

As to this clonotype: At one of its ends the junction is not consistent with the germline gene, which may arise from a read error. The chain uses TRBV12-5 and TRBJ2-7; D is possibly TRBD2 (5 bases). In germline, CDR1 is LGHNT, CDR2 FRNRAP. The CDR3 is 12 residues long. DNA for the CDR3: TGTGCTAGTGTTTTGGTGGAGGACGAGCAGTACTTC. Translation gives CASVLVEDEQYF. The variable domain in full, with the rest retrieved from reference TRBV12-5 and TRBJ2-7, is DARVTQTPRHKVTEMGQEVTMRCQPILGHNTVFWYRQTMMQGLELLAYFRNRAPLDDSGMPKDRFSAEMPDATLATLKIQPSEPRDSAVYFCASVLVEDEQYFGPGTRLTVT.

The chain recombines TRBV7-3 with TRBJ2-5; maybe TRBD1 (6 bases). CDR3 length: 16 residues. Germline V gene sequence: CDR1 SGHTA, CDR2 FQGTGA. V lost 4 bases, J lost 5 bases, and 20 bases lay in between. This CDR3 is CASSSTGHREGETQYF. The CDR3 region has the DNA TGTGCCAGCAGCTCAACGGGGCACAGGGAAGGGGAGACCCAGTACTTC.

This chain joins TRBV5-6 and TRBJ1-1; D perhaps matches TRBD1 (6 bases). Trimming left V 5 bases short and J 6 bases short, with 17 bases between. This CDR3 region has 14 residues. The V gene's germline CDR1 is SGHDT and CDR2 YYEEEE. Written as DNA, the CDR3 is TGTGCCAGCAGGCCCCAGGGGTTTCTCGCTGAAGCTTTCTTT. This encodes CASRPQGFLAEAFF.

The chain recombines TRBV27 with TRBJ1-2; D is unclear. The CDR3 totals 17 residues. Between the trimmed V and J ends, which lost 1 base and 1 base, there was a span of 16 bases. Germline V gene lookup returns CDR1 MNHEY and CDR2 SMNVEV (reference sequence). For the CDR3, the DNA is TGTGCCAGCAGTTTATGGCCGAGGACGGCTAGTAACTATGGCTACACCTTC. It translates to CASSLWPRTASNYGYTF.

The chain uses TRBV20-1 and TRBJ2-7, with 8 bases matching TRBD2. From germline, CDR1 is DFQATT and CDR2 SNEGSKA (reference sequence). Trimming cost V 3 bases and J 9 bases; bases outside gene matches: 10. CDR3 size: 13 residues. The CDR3 is CSARGRGAERQYF. DNA for the CDR3: TGCAGTGCTAGGGGGCGGGGGGCCGAGAGGCAGTACTTC.

The V gene is TRBV7-9, the J gene TRBJ2-7; 10 bases fit TRBD2. The CDR3 has 15 residues. With V trimmed by 9 bases and J by 5 bases, 13 bases remained unmatched. Looked up from germline, CDR1 is SEHNR and CDR2 is FQNEAQ (reference sequence). In DNA, the CDR3 is TGTGCCAGTTCTCCCCAGGCTAGCGGGAGCCACGAGCAGTACTTC. Translated, it gives CASSPQASGSHEQYF.

This chain's CDR3 is CSARPRDRGPYEQYF. Here the CDR3 DNA reads TGCAGTGCTCGCCCCCGGGACAGGGGCCCCTACGAGCAGTACTTC. The V and J genes are TRBV20-1 and TRBJ2-7; 10 nucleotides agree with TRBD1. The junction had 9 bases not matched to a gene; V was cut back by 5 bases and J by 2 bases. Germline lookup yields CDR1 DFQATT and CDR2 SNEGSKA (reference sequence). The CDR3 sequence is 15 residues long.

The chain carries TRBV6-2 or TRBV6-3 and TRBJ2-7; TRBD2 matches at 7 bases. The germline V gene encodes CDR1 MNHEY and CDR2 SVGEGT. V lost 2 bases and J lost 0; bases outside the gene matches: 13. The CDR3 extends over 18 amino acids. CDR3 DNA sequence: TGTGCCAGCAGTTACCCCGTGGGCGTGCGGGGGATCTCCTACGAGCAGTACTTC. As protein: CASSYPVGVRGISYEQYF.

V usage is TRBV4-3 and J usage is TRBJ1-2; 8 nucleotides align to TRBD1. The V segment lost 0 bases and the J segment 8 bases; nucleotides outside the gene matches: 8. Germline V gene sequence: CDR1 LGHNA, CDR2 YSLEER. The CDR3 length is 15 residues. This CDR3 is CASSQDAQGARGYTF. CDR3 coding DNA: TGCGCCAGCAGCCAAGATGCGCAGGGGGCGCGGGGCTACACCTTC.

V is TRBV6-2 or TRBV6-3 and J is TRBJ2-7; weak D call: TRBD2 (5 bases). CDR3 length: 15 amino acids. The germline CDR1 and CDR2 sequences are MNHEY and SVGEGT. V was clipped by 0 bases and J by 0 bases, with 9 bases between them. CDR3 amino acids: CASSYSRSGSYEQYF. In nucleotides, the CDR3 is TGTGCCAGCAGTTACTCGAGAAGCGGCTCCTACGAGCAGTACTTC.

The gene calls are TRBV29-1 and TRBJ2-1, with 14 bases aligning to TRBD2. The germline V gene has CDR1 SQVTM and CDR2 ANQGSEA. V dropped 6 bases and J dropped 8; count of bases not matched to a gene: 9. The CDR3 totals 15 residues. The CDR3 protein is CSVRRLAGGQDEQFF. Written as DNA, the CDR3 is TGCAGCGTCAGACGACTAGCGGGAGGGCAAGATGAGCAGTTCTTC.

The chain is built from TRBV6-5 and TRBJ2-7; D is perhaps TRBD2 (6 bases). Trimming shortened V by 7 bases and J by 2 bases, and 15 bases separated the two germline ends. The CDR3 extends over 14 amino acids. Germline CDR1 reads MNHEY; CDR2 reads SVGAGI. In nucleotides, the CDR3 is TGTGCCAGCACTCTCAGGAGGGGCCCCTACGAGCAGTACTTC. This sequence encodes CASTLRRGPYEQYF.

The V gene is TRBV3-1, the J gene TRBJ2-1, with 7 positions matching TRBD2. From germline, CDR1 is LGHDT and CDR2 YNNKEL (reference sequence). The length of the CDR3 is 17 residues. Trimming at V came to 0 bases and at J to 0 bases, leaving 5 bases not matched to a gene. CDR3 in DNA: TGTGCCAGCAGCCAAGATTTGGGAGGGGACTCCTACAATGAGCAGTTCTTC. This codes for CASSQDLGGDSYNEQFF.

This chain links TRBV7-9 with TRBJ2-1; 9 bases are shared with TRBD2. There are 14 residues in the CDR3. With 1 base clipped from V and 9 bases from J, the junction kept 4 bases outside the gene matches. The germline CDR1 and CDR2 sequences are SEHNR and FQNEAQ (reference sequence). The CDR3, as DNA: TGTGCCAGCAGCTTAGATCTAGCGGGAACTGAGCAGTTCTTC. Translated, it gives CASSLDLAGTEQFF.

The chain carries TRBV29-1 and TRBJ2-7, with a weak D call TRBD1 (6 bases). The germline V gene has CDR1 SQVTM and CDR2 ANQGSEA. Trimming pared 1 base from V and 2 bases from J, leaving 12 bases between. CDR3 length: 14 amino acids. The DNA of the CDR3 is TGCAGCGTTGAAGGGACAGCTAAGCCCTACGAGCAGTACTTC. It codes for CSVEGTAKPYEQYF.

J is TRBJ2-1 and V is TRBV19; 8 bases are a match to TRBD2. There are 15 residues in the CDR3. Germline V gene lookup returns CDR1 LNHDA and CDR2 SQIVND (reference sequence). V lost 6 bases and J lost 8; bases outside the gene matches: 12. The CDR3 coding sequence is TGTGCCAGTAGGATTCCGGGACTAGGGGCCGATGAGCAGTTCTTC. It yields the protein CASRIPGLGADEQFF.

The chain has TRBV12-3 or TRBV12-4 and TRBJ1-2, with a weak D call TRBD1 (5 bases). The CDR3 covers 13 residues. The V end lost 3 bases, the J end lost 7 bases, and 12 bases lay between the germline ends. The CDR3 DNA reads TGTGCCAGCAGTTTGCCCCTGAGGGGTGGCTACACCTTC. This sequence encodes CASSLPLRGGYTF.